The entry below gives a single T cell receptor (beta chain) sequence along with its context. The antigen is not known. This may be a read error: a much more frequent sequence differs by one nucleotide. A read error is likely, as this CDR3 ends without the conserved phenylalanine or tryptophan. Axillary draining lymph nodes of breast cancer patients supplied the node samples. Using its own MiXCR run on the multiplex PCR reads, TCRdb lists one record per CDR3 protein. In the table there are fewer than 250,000 distinct CDR3 sequences, 32% of which are singletons. This specimen belongs to a study of breast tumors, draining lymph nodes, adjacent tissues. The germline V and J ends were trimmed by 5 bases and 4 bases, with 14 bases remaining between them. Looked up from germline, CDR1 is SEHNR and CDR2 is FQNEAQ (reference sequence). The CDR3 sequence is 15 residues long. Study-level results: The data were judged consistent with most tumor T cells coming from lymph node and expanding in tumor. Tumor T cell lymph node origin was a supported hypothesis, not proven. Compared with basal-like, luminal-like tumors shared significantly more repertoire with nontumor tissue. Tumors had less TCR diversity than lymph nodes, more than nontumor tissue.

The origin of this receptor is a female donor with breast cancer. Some clones in this sample may be carry-over from other donors' samples. Sequenced material: axillary lymph node tissue. The chain joins TRBV7-9 to TRBJ2-2, with D possibly matching TRBD2 (5 bases). This chain's CDR3 is CASSPGNMGTGELFS. DNA for the CDR3: TGTGCCAGCAGCCCCGGGAATATGGGCACCGGGGAGCTGTTTTCT.